This entry lists 32 T cell receptor beta chains sequenced from one sample in a study of blood T cell repertoires in COVID-19. This table comes from immunoSEQ multiplex PCR, and its TCRdb copy is limited to in-frame clones, with some not included. The sample has some 260,000 clones, about four fifths seen once. Sequencing used peripheral blood. These receptors all come from an elderly man with acute or convalescent COVID-19.

Ten or more counts support this clone. The chain couples TRBV25-1 to TRBJ1-4; 7 bases map to TRBD1. The CDR3 is 15 residues long. In germline, CDR1 is MGHDK, CDR2 SYGVNS. V dropped 4 bases and J dropped 4; count of bases not matched to a gene: 6. The CDR3: CASSVGDSLNEKLFF. The CDR3 nucleotides read TGTGCCAGCAGTGTAGGGGACAGCCTTAATGAAAAACTGTTTTTT.

J is TRBJ1-2 and V is TRBV3-1 (or the pseudogene TRBV3-2), with 8 positions matching TRBD1. V gave up 4 bases and J gave up 4 bases; unmatched junction bases: 8. Germline V CDR1 and CDR2: LGHDT, YNNKEL (reference sequence). CDR3 length: 15 amino acids. This CDR3 reads CASSPTFTGGYGYTF. Written as DNA, the CDR3 is TGTGCCAGCAGCCCAACTTTTACAGGGGGCTATGGCTACACCTTC.

The chain joins TRBV7-6 to TRBJ1-1, with TRBD1 matching 9 bases. CDR3 length: 18 residues. The junction had 10 bases not matched to a gene; V was cut back by 2 bases and J by 0 bases. Germline V gene sequence: CDR1 SGHVS, CDR2 FNYEAQ. CDR3 in amino acids: CASSLRTGTGRMNTEAFF. In nucleotides, the CDR3 is TGTGCCAGCAGCTTACGGACCGGGACAGGGAGGATGAACACTGAAGCTTTCTTT.

The table lists this clone with a few counts. This chain links TRBV6-2 or TRBV6-3 with TRBJ1-6; a possible D gene is TRBD1 (5 bases). The germline CDR1 and CDR2 sequences are MNHEY and SVGEGT. This CDR3 contains 15 residues. V dropped 5 bases and J dropped 9 bases, with 17 bases sitting between them. The CDR3 sequence: CASSPPRGRASPLHF. Here the CDR3 DNA reads TGTGCCAGCAGTCCGCCTCGGGGGAGGGCTTCACCCCTCCACTTT.

The J gene is TRBJ1-2, the V gene TRBV28; the D gene is possibly TRBD1 (5 bases). CDR3 length: 14 amino acids. Germline V gene data show CDR1 as MDHEN and CDR2 as SYDVKM. Trimming removed 4 bases at V and 4 bases at J, with 13 bases between. CDR3 loop: CASSSPDILYGYTF. For the CDR3, the DNA is TGTGCCAGCAGTTCTCCGGACATACTCTATGGCTACACCTTC.

The chain has TRBV2 and TRBJ1-6, with unresolved D. Germline-derived CDR1 and CDR2 are SNHLY and FYNNEI. V was shortened by 8 bases and J by 5 bases, with 16 bases between the two germline ends. This CDR3 spans 15 amino acids. CDR3 nucleotide sequence: TGTGCCAGCCGAGCGTTCAGTGTTAATAATTCACCCCTCCACTTT. It codes for CASRAFSVNNSPLHF.

The chain links TRBV20-1 to TRBJ2-7; 8 bases agree with TRBD2. CDR3 length: 13 residues. V lost 3 bases and J lost 4; bases outside the gene matches: 5. Looked up from germline, CDR1 is DFQATT and CDR2 is SNEGSKA (reference sequence). The CDR3 coding sequence is TGCAGTGCTAGTGAAGCGGGAGAATACGAGCAGTACTTC. This sequence encodes CSASEAGEYEQYF.

V and J are TRBV24-1 and TRBJ1-3; no clear D. With 2 bases removed from V and 0 bases from J, the gap between germline ends came to 10 bases. This CDR3 is built from 16 residues. Germline lookup yields CDR1 KGHDR and CDR2 SFDVKD. Here the CDR3 DNA reads TGTGCCACCAGTGATTCTAGAGTTAGCTCTGGAAACACCATATATTTT. Its translation: CATSDSRVSSGNTIYF.

This chain uses TRBV28 with TRBJ2-7, with D tentatively TRBD2 (6 bases). Trimming stripped 6 bases from V and 1 base from J, with 13 bases between. Germline V gives CDR1 MDHEN, CDR2 SYDVKM. The CDR3 runs 14 residues. The CDR3 region has the DNA TGTGCCAGCAGACCTCTGGGGGGATCCTACGAGCAGTACTTC. This encodes CASRPLGGSYEQYF.

The chain has TRBV11-1 and TRBJ1-1; TRBD1 is a possible D gene (5 bases). Per the germline V gene, CDR1 is SGHAT and CDR2 is FQDESV (reference sequence). CDR3 size: 13 residues. V was cut by 7 bases and J by 0 bases, with 9 bases left in between. The chain's CDR3 is CASKEGLNTEAFF. CDR3 bases: TGTGCCAGCAAGGAGGGACTGAACACTGAAGCTTTCTTT. The full variable domain, in which reference TRBV11-1 and TRBJ1-1 provide the parts outside the CDR3, is EAEVAQSPRYKITEKSQAVAFWCDPISGHATLYWYRQILGQGPELLVQFQDESVVDDSQLPKDRFSAERLKGVDSTLKIQPAELGDSAMYLCASKEGLNTEAFFGQGTRLTVV.

This clone has a single count. V usage is TRBV2 and J usage is TRBJ2-7, with D maybe TRBD1 (5 bases). Germline CDR1 SNHLY, CDR2 FYNNEI. Trimming removed 0 bases from V and 2 bases from J, with 11 bases in between. This CDR3 spans 15 amino acids. The CDR3 here is CASSEAAGYPYEQYF. CDR3 in DNA: TGTGCCAGCAGTGAAGCGGCAGGGTACCCCTACGAGCAGTACTTC.

The J gene is TRBJ2-3, the V gene TRBV24-1; 8 positions agree with TRBD2. V was clipped by 2 bases and J by 7 bases; unmatched bases: 7. The CDR3 is 15 residues long. Germline lookup yields CDR1 KGHDR and CDR2 SFDVKD. The DNA of the CDR3 is TGTGCCACCAGTGATTACGGACTAGCAGAGCATACGCAGTATTTT. This encodes CATSDYGLAEHTQYF.

The rearrangement uses TRBV13 and TRBJ1-2, with D perhaps TRBD1 (5 bases). V lost 5 bases and J 5 bases, leaving 9 bases between the germline ends. The CDR3 covers 12 residues. Germline loops: CDR1 PRHDT, CDR2 FYEKMQ (reference sequence). CDR3 in amino acids: CASSPQEYGYTF. The DNA of the CDR3 is TGTGCCAGCAGCCCACAGGAATATGGCTACACCTTC.

The chain carries TRBV7-9 and TRBJ2-2, with 9 bases aligning to TRBD1. The germline V gene has CDR1 SEHNR and CDR2 FQNEAQ (reference sequence). This CDR3 region has 18 residues. V lost 5 bases to trimming and J lost 3 bases; unmatched junction nucleotides: 13. CDR3 DNA: TGTGCCAGCAGCGCCCGGGACAGGGATCGATGGGACACCGGGGAGCTGTTTTTT. Protein: CASSARDRDRWDTGELFF.

The CDR3 nucleotides read TGTGCCAGCAGCCGGACTCATTCCTACGAGCAGTACTTC. Its translation: CASSRTHSYEQYF. The rearrangement joins TRBV6-5 to TRBJ2-7, with D perhaps TRBD2 (5 bases). The germline gives CDR1 MNHEY, CDR2 SVGAGI. Trimming pared 6 bases from V and 1 base from J, leaving 10 bases between. This CDR3 is built from 13 residues.

The V call is TRBV3-1 (or the pseudogene TRBV3-2), the J call TRBJ2-5; TRBD2 matches 8 bases. V lost 0 bases, J lost 4 bases, and 4 bases stayed unmatched. The length of the CDR3 is 15 residues. Germline assignment: CDR1 LGHDT and CDR2 YNNKEL (reference sequence). CDR3 protein: CASSQEGAGGETQYF. The CDR3 bases are TGTGCCAGCAGCCAAGAGGGGGCGGGAGGAGAGACCCAGTACTTC.

CDR3 sequence: CASSLSRTAFPNYGYTF. CDR3 nucleotides: TGCGCCAGCAGCTTGTCCAGGACAGCCTTTCCTAACTATGGCTACACCTTC. V usage is TRBV5-1 and J usage is TRBJ1-2; TRBD1 is a possible D gene (6 bases). This CDR3 region has 17 residues. Trimming took 1 base from V and 0 from J, leaving 16 bases between them. From germline, CDR1 is SGHRS and CDR2 YFSETQ.

This rearrangement joins TRBV5-5 to TRBJ1-2; D is uncertain. Germline values: CDR1 SGHKS, CDR2 YYEKEE (reference sequence). The V gene lost 4 bases and the J gene lost 3 bases, with 13 bases spanning the gap. The CDR3 sequence is 14 residues long. The CDR3, as DNA: TGTGCCAGCAGCATGGGTGGCAGTCACTATGGCTACACCTTC. Protein sequence: CASSMGGSHYGYTF.

The V gene is TRBV30, the J gene TRBJ1-6, with a weak D call TRBD1 (6 bases). Looked up from germline, CDR1 is GTSNPN and CDR2 is SVGIG (reference sequence). The CDR3 runs to 19 residues. V lost 5 bases, J lost 0 bases, and 23 bases lay in between. As DNA, the CDR3 is TGTGCCTGGTTGCCGCGACAGGTCGCCTTAAGCTCCTATAATTCACCCCTCCACTTT. Protein sequence: CAWLPRQVALSSYNSPLHF.

The chain recombines TRBV5-1 with TRBJ1-6, with D possibly TRBD1 on 5 matching bases. CDR3 length: 15 amino acids. Trimming stripped 4 bases from V and 5 bases from J, with 13 bases between. Germline V lookup: CDR1 SGHRS, CDR2 YFSETQ. The CDR3 DNA is TGCGCCAGCAGCCCCGTTAGGGGCAATAATTCACCCCTCCACTTT. This sequence encodes CASSPVRGNNSPLHF.

This chain uses TRBV2 with TRBJ2-7; TRBD1 is a possible D gene (6 bases). The ends were cut back, 2 bases at V and 2 bases at J, with 16 bases in the middle. The CDR3 has 16 residues. Germline assignment: CDR1 SNHLY and CDR2 FYNNEI. Here the CDR3 DNA reads TGTGCCAGCAGTGAAAGGGGGTCGGTCAGAACCTACGAGCAGTACTTC. It encodes CASSERGSVRTYEQYF.

As concerns this clone: Other nucleotide sequences in the sample specify the same CDR3. The chain has TRBV18 and TRBJ2-1, with no clear D. This CDR3 region has 14 residues. V was clipped by 3 bases and J by 2 bases, with 8 bases between them. Germline V gives CDR1 KGHSH, CDR2 LQKENI. CDR3 nucleotide sequence: TGTGCCAGCTCACCGGGCCAGGCCTACAATGAGCAGTTCTTC. Protein: CASSPGQAYNEQFF.

This sequence joins TRBV2 and TRBJ1-2; 9 positions agree with TRBD1. From germline, CDR1 is SNHLY and CDR2 FYNNEI. This CDR3 is built from 13 residues. V lost 8 bases, J lost 1 base, and 2 bases stayed unmatched. The CDR3 region has the DNA TGTGCCAGCCGACAGGGGGTTAACTATGGCTACACCTTC. This encodes CASRQGVNYGYTF.

The sample holds a few counts of this clone. J is TRBJ1-2 and V is TRBV7-3; 9 nucleotides match TRBD1. This CDR3 has 13 residues. The germline gives CDR1 SGHTA, CDR2 FQGTGA. J gave up 7 bases and V 5 bases, and 5 bases lay outside the gene matches. In DNA, the CDR3 is TGTGCCAGCAGCCCCGGGACAGGGTTTGGCTACACCTTC. Translation: CASSPGTGFGYTF.

J is TRBJ2-7 and V is TRBV5-1; a weak D match, TRBD1 (6 bases). V was clipped by 3 bases and J by 4 bases, with 20 bases between them. The CDR3 covers 16 residues. CDR1 and CDR2 from the germline V gene are SGHRS and YFSETQ. The CDR3 DNA reads as TGCGCCAGCAGCTCGACAGGCCCACTTTTTACATACGAGCAGTACTTC. It yields the protein CASSSTGPLFTYEQYF.

This chain's CDR3 is CASSFSQGGNEQYF. CDR3 coding DNA: TGCGCCAGCAGCTTTTCCCAGGGTGGGAACGAGCAGTACTTC. The rearrangement links TRBV5-1 to TRBJ2-7; weak D call: TRBD1 (5 bases). V lost 2 bases to trimming and J lost 5 bases, with 14 bases between them. Per germline, CDR1 SGHRS and CDR2 YFSETQ. This CDR3 contains 14 residues.

This chain connects TRBV7-9 to TRBJ2-3; D ambiguous. The germline V and J ends were trimmed by 5 bases and 2 bases, with 14 bases remaining between them. This CDR3 has 15 amino acids. CDR1 and CDR2 from the germline V gene are SEHNR and FQNEAQ (reference sequence). The CDR3 DNA reads TGTGCCAGCAGCGCCGGAGACGTGTACACAGATACGCAGTATTTT. This codes for CASSAGDVYTDTQYF.

The J gene is TRBJ1-5, the V gene TRBV20-1; maybe TRBD1 (5 bases). Germline V gene lookup returns CDR1 DFQATT and CDR2 SNEGSKA (reference sequence). The CDR3 extends over 14 amino acids. V dropped 3 bases and J dropped 2 bases, with 11 bases sitting between them. Written as DNA, the CDR3 is TGCAGTGCTAGTAAGCCCAGGGGCAATCAGCCCCAGCATTTT. Its protein product is CSASKPRGNQPQHF.

The rearrangement joins TRBV24-1 to TRBJ1-4; no definite D call. V lost 2 bases, J lost 8 bases, and 8 bases lay in between. This CDR3 spans 13 amino acids. The V gene's germline CDR1 is KGHDR and CDR2 SFDVKD. The CDR3 spells CATSDYTSEKLFF. The CDR3, as DNA: TGTGCCACCAGTGATTATACGAGCGAAAAACTGTTTTTT.

This clone was detected only a few times. V usage is TRBV7-9 and J usage is TRBJ1-4, with D possibly being TRBD1 (6 bases). The CDR3 is 16 residues long. Per the germline V gene, CDR1 is SEHNR and CDR2 is FQNEAQ (reference sequence). Trimming stripped 5 bases from V and 2 bases from J, with 15 bases between. CDR3 in DNA: TGTGCCAGCAGCCCGAATAGCCAGGGGACTAATGAAAAACTGTTTTTT. Translating it yields CASSPNSQGTNEKLFF.

This clone is a singleton in its sample. A read error may account for a junction end that differs from germline. J is TRBJ1-2 and V is TRBV28; D is ambiguous. Germline V gene data show CDR1 as MDHEN and CDR2 as SYDVKM. CDR3 size: 11 residues. CDR3 coding DNA: TGTGCCAGCAGTTTAGCACGGACTAGCGCCTTC. Its protein product is CASSLARTSAF.

This clone showed up just once. The chain couples TRBV7-2 to TRBJ2-7; D might be TRBD2 (5 bases). V lost 3 bases, J lost 1 base, and 10 bases lay in between. Germline V CDR1 and CDR2: SGHTA, FQGNSA. This CDR3 is built from 14 residues. This CDR3 is CASSFDSASYEQYF. The CDR3 DNA is TGTGCCAGCAGCTTCGATAGCGCGTCCTACGAGCAGTACTTC.